Listed here are 30 T cell receptor beta chains from one sample, sequenced in a study of technical replicates of blood from four donors (dated by TCRdb to about 2017). The library was generated by the immunoSEQ multiplex PCR assay. TCRdb stores this immuneACCESS table with in-frame sequences only. Part of the clones is absent; in the studies checked, under half of the shortfall reflects unresolved V genes, and no reason is known for the rest. This sample holds some 80,000 clones; about 91% were observed only once. Under 0.5% of the sample comes from the top ten. The specimen was T cells isolated from PBMCs. The receptors shown here come from a human donor in good health.

The rearrangement uses TRBV4-1 and TRBJ1-1; no definite D call. Trimming pared 1 base from V and 6 bases from J, leaving 21 bases between. The CDR3 runs 17 residues. Germline assignment: CDR1 MGHRA and CDR2 YSYEKL. The CDR3, as DNA: TGCGCCAGCAGCCAAGTTTCGGGTCTTCCTCACCCCGCTGAAGCTTTCTTT. Its protein is CASSQVSGLPHPAEAFF.

This clone is a singleton in its sample. V gene TRBV7-2 combines with J gene TRBJ2-7, with 7 bases lining up with TRBD1. The CDR3 sequence is 13 residues long. The ends lost 1 base at V and 7 bases at J; junction bases unmatched: 4. The germline V gene encodes CDR1 SGHTA and CDR2 FQGNSA. The DNA of the CDR3 is TGTGCCAGCAGCTTAGTACAGGGGAAGGAGCAGTACTTC. Its translation is CASSLVQGKEQYF.

The rearrangement uses TRBV5-4 and TRBJ2-7, with D maybe TRBD1 (5 bases). Trimming stripped 0 bases from V and 5 bases from J, with 12 bases between. Germline V gene sequence: CDR1 SGHNT, CDR2 YYREEE (reference sequence). The CDR3 contains 14 residues. CDR3 protein: CASSLGQGLNEQYF. CDR3 in DNA: TGTGCCAGCAGCTTGGGCCAGGGATTAAACGAGCAGTACTTC. The variable domain in full, with the rest retrieved from reference TRBV5-4 and TRBJ2-7, is ETGVTQSPTHLIKTRGQQVTLRCSSQSGHNTVSWYQQALGQGPQFIFQYYREEENGRGNFPPRFSGLQFPNYSSELNVNALELDDSALYLCASSLGQGLNEQYFGPGTRLTVT.

V gene TRBV27 combines with J gene TRBJ2-1; TRBD2 matches at 10 bases. The V and J ends lost 9 bases and 2 bases, in that order; junction bases with no gene match: 7. From germline, CDR1 is MNHEY and CDR2 SMNVEV (reference sequence). The CDR3 is 15 amino acids. The CDR3 here is CASTAGGDTYNEQFF. The CDR3, as DNA: TGTGCCAGTACAGCGGGAGGGGACACCTACAATGAGCAGTTCTTC.

This clone was recorded only once. This chain uses TRBV5-1 with TRBJ2-7; maybe TRBD2 (6 bases). The CDR3 consists of 13 residues. The germline gives CDR1 SGHRS, CDR2 YFSETQ. V was pared by 3 bases and J by 5 bases, with 12 bases between. CDR3 bases: TGCGCCAGCAGCTACACCGGGACTCACGAGCAGTACTTC. This codes for CASSYTGTHEQYF.

The CDR3 here is CASNRETGELFF. CDR3 coding DNA: TGTGCCAGTAACCGAGAAACCGGGGAGCTGTTTTTT. This chain uses TRBV11-3 with TRBJ2-2; D is unresolved. V was cut by 9 bases and J by 5 bases, with 10 bases left in between. The length of the CDR3 is 12 residues. CDR1 SGHNT and CDR2 YENEEA come from the germline V gene.

V usage is TRBV19 and J usage is TRBJ2-1; TRBD1 matches at 9 bases. Germline lookup yields CDR1 LNHDA and CDR2 SQIVND (reference sequence). CDR3 length: 14 residues. With V trimmed by 1 base and J by 7 bases, 2 bases remained unmatched. CDR3 bases: TGTGCCAGTAGTATAGGGGACAGGGTAAATGAGCAGTTCTTC. It translates to CASSIGDRVNEQFF. The variable domain in full, completed from reference TRBV19 and TRBJ2-1, reads DGGITQSPKYLFRKEGQNVTLSCEQNLNHDAMYWYRQDPGQGLRLIYYSQIVNDFQKGDIAEGYSVSREKKESFPLTVTSAQKNPTAFYLCASSIGDRVNEQFFGPGTRLTVL.

This clone is a singleton in its sample. V gene TRBV9 combines with J gene TRBJ2-5; 8 bases align to TRBD2. V dropped 7 bases and J dropped 9; count of bases not matched to a gene: 11. This CDR3 contains 13 residues. Germline CDR1 and CDR2: SGDLS and YYNGEE. The CDR3 DNA reads TGTGCCAGCGGGTCAGGACTAGCAACGGCCCAGTACTTC. Translation: CASGSGLATAQYF.

The rearrangement joins TRBV5-8 to TRBJ1-3; 8 bases are shared with TRBD1. V trimming: 4 bases; J trimming: 8 bases; junction bases outside the gene matches: 5. CDR3 size: 13 residues. Looked up from germline, CDR1 is SGHTS and CDR2 is YDEGEE. CDR3 residues: CASSLDREDTIYF. In DNA form, the CDR3 reads TGTGCCAGCAGCCTGGACAGGGAAGACACCATATATTTT.

The V and J genes are TRBV11-2 and TRBJ1-5; TRBD1 agrees at 8 bases. Germline V gene sequence: CDR1 SGHAT, CDR2 FQNNGV. The V and J ends lost 5 bases and 6 bases, in that order; junction bases with no gene match: 6. The CDR3 extends over 14 amino acids. CDR3 DNA: TGTGCCAGCAGCCAAGGACAGGGCCCTCAGCCCCAGCATTTT. Translating it yields CASSQGQGPQPQHF.

The CDR3 sequence is CASSLKGGSFYEQYF. CDR3 coding DNA: TGTGCCAGCAGCTTAAAAGGCGGGAGTTTCTACGAGCAGTACTTC. The V call is TRBV11-2, the J call TRBJ2-7, with TRBD2 identical over 7 bases. The CDR3 spans 15 residues. With V trimmed by 2 bases and J by 3 bases, 7 bases remained unmatched. CDR1 is SGHAT, CDR2 FQNNGV, per germline.

The chain employs TRBV14 and TRBJ2-7, with D hard to call. The CDR3 consists of 13 residues. CDR1 SGHDN and CDR2 FVKESK come from the germline V gene. Deletions cut 4 bases from V and 12 bases from J, with 19 bases between. This CDR3 reads CASSPHLSPLWYF. The CDR3, as DNA: TGTGCCAGCAGCCCGCATCTATCGCCCTTGTGGTACTTC.

This sequence joins TRBV6-5 and TRBJ2-1; TRBD1 is a possible D gene (6 bases). CDR1 is MNHEY, CDR2 SVGAGI, per germline. V gave up 6 bases and J gave up 6 bases, with 18 bases separating them. There are 15 residues in the CDR3. DNA for the CDR3: TGTGCCAGCAGACGTCGACAGTGGGACATCAATGAGCAGTTCTTC. It codes for CASRRRQWDINEQFF.

The chain recombines TRBV9 with TRBJ1-4; tentatively, D is TRBD1 (5 bases). The CDR3 runs 17 residues. The germline gives CDR1 SGDLS, CDR2 YYNGEE. V was shortened by 0 bases and J by 0 bases, with 12 bases between the two germline ends. The DNA of the CDR3 is TGTGCCAGCAGCGTAGAGGGGTATTGGACAACTAATGAAAAACTGTTTTTT. As protein: CASSVEGYWTTNEKLFF.

This clone was recorded only once. V usage is TRBV20-1 and J usage is TRBJ1-1; D is unclear. The V gene's germline CDR1 is DFQATT and CDR2 SNEGSKA (reference sequence). This CDR3 region has 10 residues. CDR3 region: CMTVRTEAFF. The CDR3 bases are TGCATGACTGTTAGAACTGAAGCTTTCTTT.

V is TRBV7-8 and J is TRBJ2-7, with 8 bases identical to TRBD1. This CDR3 has 15 amino acids. CDR1 SGHVS and CDR2 FQNEAQ come from the germline V gene. The V and J ends lost 4 bases and 7 bases, in that order; junction bases with no gene match: 12. The CDR3 reads CASSSPGQDMMEQYF. The CDR3, as DNA: TGTGCCAGCAGCTCACCGGGACAGGACATGATGGAGCAGTACTTC.

CDR3 sequence reads: CASSYSYTQYF. CDR3 coding DNA: TGTGCCAGCAGTTACAGCTATACGCAGTATTTT. This chain joins TRBV27 and TRBJ2-3, with unresolved D. This CDR3 is built from 11 residues. The V end was cut by 4 bases, the J end by 7 bases, with 6 bases between. CDR1 is MNHEY and CDR2 is SMNVEV in the germline V gene (reference sequence).

This sequence joins TRBV5-4 and TRBJ2-1; 7 nucleotides match TRBD1. Germline loops: CDR1 SGHNT, CDR2 YYREEE (reference sequence). This CDR3 is 13 amino acids long. Trimming removed 3 bases from V and 7 bases from J; junction bases left unmatched: 4. The CDR3 sequence is CASSSDRSNEQFF. CDR3 coding DNA: TGTGCCAGCAGCTCGGACAGGTCGAATGAGCAGTTCTTC. Full variable domain (outside the CDR3, taken from reference TRBV5-4 and TRBJ2-1): ETGVTQSPTHLIKTRGQQVTLRCSSQSGHNTVSWYQQALGQGPQFIFQYYREEENGRGNFPPRFSGLQFPNYSSELNVNALELDDSALYLCASSSDRSNEQFFGPGTRLTVL.

This clone came up once. The J gene is TRBJ2-7, the V gene TRBV4-1, with a possible D match to TRBD2 (5 bases). Per the germline V gene, CDR1 is MGHRA and CDR2 is YSYEKL. V dropped 1 base and J dropped 1 base, with 11 bases sitting between them. The CDR3 loop spans 15 amino acids. The CDR3 DNA reads TGCGCCAGCAGCCAAGGGGAGCAGCTATCCTACGAGCAGTACTTC. Amino acids: CASSQGEQLSYEQYF.

CDR3 sequence: CASRQDRVGFEQYF. In nucleotides, the CDR3 is TGTGCCAGCAGACAAGACAGGGTGGGGTTCGAGCAGTACTTC. The V gene is TRBV6-5, the J gene TRBJ2-7; TRBD1 agrees at 7 bases. J lost 6 bases, V lost 6 bases, and 11 bases had no gene match. CDR1 is MNHEY, CDR2 SVGAGI, per germline. CDR3 size: 14 residues.

The V and J genes are TRBV28 and TRBJ1-4; D may be TRBD1 (5 bases). V dropped 5 bases and J dropped 11 bases, with 12 bases sitting between them. The CDR3 length is 12 residues. Per germline, CDR1 MDHEN and CDR2 SYDVKM. The CDR3 protein is CASSPDSHKLFF. Written as DNA, the CDR3 is TGTGCCAGCAGTCCCGACAGTCATAAACTGTTTTTT.

This chain links TRBV9 with TRBJ1-1; D possibly corresponds to TRBD1 (6 bases). Germline CDR1 and CDR2: SGDLS and YYNGEE. The germline V and J ends were trimmed by 2 bases and 3 bases, with 11 bases remaining between them. The CDR3 length is 14 residues. The CDR3 sequence: CASSVGARHTEAFF. The CDR3 DNA follows: TGTGCCAGCAGCGTGGGGGCTAGACACACTGAAGCTTTCTTT.

This clone has only a few counts. The J gene is TRBJ1-3, the V gene TRBV6-5, with D possibly matching TRBD1 (5 bases). The CDR3 contains 14 residues. Per the germline V gene, CDR1 is MNHEY and CDR2 is SVGAGI. V lost 0 bases and J lost 4, with 7 bases in between. CDR3 in DNA: TGTGCCAGCAGTTACTCACAGGACGGAAACACCATATATTTT. Its protein is CASSYSQDGNTIYF.

This chain uses TRBV9 with TRBJ1-1, with 8 bases that match TRBD1. CDR1 and CDR2 from the germline V gene are SGDLS and YYNGEE. V trimming: 3 bases; J trimming: 7 bases; junction bases outside the gene matches: 2. The CDR3 runs 12 residues. The CDR3 spells CASSGGQGEAFF. CDR3 in DNA: TGTGCCAGCAGCGGAGGACAGGGTGAAGCTTTCTTT.

The V call is TRBV7-8, the J call TRBJ2-7, with 10 bases fitting TRBD1. The V and J ends lost 5 bases and 3 bases, in that order; junction bases with no gene match: 7. The CDR3 has 15 amino acids. Germline CDR1 is SGHVS and CDR2 is FQNEAQ. In DNA, the CDR3 is TGTGCCAGCAGCCAAACCGGGACAGGGGACTACGAGCAGTACTTC. Translating gives CASSQTGTGDYEQYF.

The chain recombines TRBV6-5 with TRBJ2-7, with D possibly matching TRBD1 (6 bases). The CDR3 sequence is 15 residues long. The V gene's germline CDR1 is MNHEY and CDR2 SVGAGI. Trimming stripped 6 bases from V and 2 bases from J, with 17 bases between. CDR3 in DNA: TGTGCCAGCAGCCGGTTATCAGGGGAACCCTACGAGCAGTACTTC. Translating gives CASSRLSGEPYEQYF.

The chain recombines TRBV7-2 with TRBJ2-1; the D is unclear. Germline-derived CDR1 and CDR2 are SGHTA and FQGNSA. V was cut by 0 bases and J by 7 bases, with 10 bases left in between. The CDR3 is made up of 14 amino acids. CDR3: CASSLAPPQNEQFF. CDR3 nucleotides: TGTGCCAGCAGCTTAGCGCCCCCACAGAATGAGCAGTTCTTC. Complete variable domain (other parts from reference TRBV7-2 and TRBJ2-1): GAGVSQSPSNKVTEKGKDVELRCDPISGHTALYWYRQSLGQGLEFLIYFQGNSAPDKSGLPSDRFSAERTGGSVSTLTIQRTQQEDSAVYLCASSLAPPQNEQFFGPGTRLTVL.

V gene TRBV7-6 combines with J gene TRBJ1-1; D ambiguous. Between the trimmed V and J ends, which lost 1 base and 0 bases, there was a span of 12 bases. The V gene's germline CDR1 is SGHVS and CDR2 FNYEAQ. This CDR3 spans 16 amino acids. In DNA, the CDR3 is TGTGCCAGCAGCTTAGAAGCGCAGAACATGAACACTGAAGCTTTCTTT. It codes for CASSLEAQNMNTEAFF.

This chain connects TRBV27 to TRBJ2-7; D is ambiguous. Per the germline V gene, CDR1 is MNHEY and CDR2 is SMNVEV (reference sequence). The CDR3 has 14 residues. Between the trimmed V and J ends, which lost 3 bases and 2 bases, there was a span of 11 bases. CDR3 loop: CASSFTGAPYEQYF. The CDR3 DNA reads TGTGCCAGCAGTTTCACGGGTGCACCCTACGAGCAGTACTTC.

The V and J genes are TRBV19 and TRBJ2-5; TRBD1 agrees at 9 bases. This CDR3 has 13 amino acids. Unmatched junction bases numbered 5, after V lost 5 bases and J lost 7 bases. The germline V gene has CDR1 LNHDA and CDR2 SQIVND (reference sequence). The CDR3, as DNA: TGTGCCAGTAGTCCGGGACAGGGCGGGACCCAGTACTTC. This sequence encodes CASSPGQGGTQYF.